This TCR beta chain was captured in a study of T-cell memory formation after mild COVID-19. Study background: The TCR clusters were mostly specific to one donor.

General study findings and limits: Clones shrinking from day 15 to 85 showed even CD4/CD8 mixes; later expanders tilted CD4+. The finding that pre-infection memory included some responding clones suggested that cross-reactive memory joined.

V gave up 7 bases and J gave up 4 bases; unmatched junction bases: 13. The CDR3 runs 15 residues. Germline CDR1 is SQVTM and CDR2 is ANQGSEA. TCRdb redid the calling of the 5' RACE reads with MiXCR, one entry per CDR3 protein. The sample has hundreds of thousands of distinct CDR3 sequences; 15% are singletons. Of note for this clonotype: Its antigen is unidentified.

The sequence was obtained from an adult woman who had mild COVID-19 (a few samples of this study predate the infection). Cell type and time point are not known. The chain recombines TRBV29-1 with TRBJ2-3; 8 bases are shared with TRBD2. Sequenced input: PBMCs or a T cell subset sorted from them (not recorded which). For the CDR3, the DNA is TGCAGCGGCAAAAGTCGAGCGGGAGTTCCAGATACGCAGTATTTT. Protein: CSGKSRAGVPDTQYF.